This T cell receptor (beta chain) was sequenced for a study of control samples from healthy donors and cancer patients. Germline V gives CDR1 MDHEN, CDR2 SYDVKM. Deletions cut 6 bases from V and 0 bases from J, with 21 bases between. This CDR3 region has 18 residues. Some clones are missing from TCRdb's copy, which holds only in-frame ones; the method was immunoSEQ multiplex PCR. The repertoire includes roughly 130,000 clones, 70% to 90% of them detected once, and about 3.2% sits in the top ten. The TCR sequence derives from a man over 45 in good health. Sequenced: blood. V and J are TRBV28 and TRBJ2-1, with a tentative D call TRBD1 (6 bases). The CDR3 DNA reads as TGTGCCAGCAGACCTCACGCCGGGACAACGAGCTCCTACAATGAGCAGTTCTTC. Amino acid sequence: CASRPHAGTTSSYNEQFF.